Listed below are T cell receptor beta chains from one sample, sequenced in a study of blood T cells in healthy people across ages. TCRdb passed the 5' RACE reads through MiXCR, listing each CDR3 protein once. The top ten clones hold approximately 7.9% of a sample with over a million distinct CDR3 sequences, 40% to 50% of them seen once. The specimen was blood. The receptors come from a woman under 30 in good health. Both conserved end residues are part of each CDR3. D genes are given only for firm matches. Only some rows state a clone size, as once, few, many or a class for expanded clones.

j_gene: TRBJ2-1; abundance: .; d_gene: .; len: 15; v_gene: TRBV6-6; CDR3aa: CASTPTGLFPYEQFF; CDR3nt: TGTGCCAGCACCCCTACAGGGCTTTTCCCCTACGAGCAGTTCTTC
j_gene: TRBJ2-5; abundance: many; d_gene: TRBD2; len: 16; v_gene: TRBV11-2; CDR3aa: CASSPRLAGGQETQYF; CDR3nt: TGTGCCAGCAGCCCTCGACTAGCGGGAGGCCAAGAGACCCAGTACTTC
j_gene: TRBJ2-1; abundance: .; d_gene: TRBD2; len: 16; v_gene: TRBV10-3; CDR3aa: CAIMETLAGWGNEQFF; CDR3nt: TGTGCCATCATGGAGACACTAGCGGGGTGGGGCAATGAGCAGTTCTTC
j_gene: TRBJ2-2; abundance: .; d_gene: .; len: 11; v_gene: TRBV24-1; CDR3aa: CRGAGLRELFF; CDR3nt: TGCAGAGGGGCGGGATTGCGGGAGCTGTTTTTT
j_gene: TRBJ1-6; abundance: .; d_gene: TRBD1; len: 15; v_gene: TRBV6-5; CDR3aa: CAGSVTGTVNSPLHF; CDR3nt: TGTGCCGGCAGTGTGACCGGGACAGTAAATTCACCCCTCCACTTT
j_gene: TRBJ2-3; abundance: few; d_gene: .; len: 13; v_gene: TRBV11-2; CDR3aa: CASSFHRIDTQYF; CDR3nt: TGTGCCAGCAGCTTCCACCGAATAGATACGCAGTATTTT
j_gene: TRBJ1-1; abundance: .; d_gene: TRBD1; len: 16; v_gene: TRBV28; CDR3aa: CASSLVRDRSNTEAFF; CDR3nt: TGTGCCAGCAGTTTGGTTCGGGACAGATCGAACACTGAAGCTTTCTTT
j_gene: TRBJ2-1; abundance: once; d_gene: TRBD2; len: 15; v_gene: TRBV12-3/TRBV12-4; CDR3aa: CANSSTSGGKNEQFF; CDR3nt: TGTGCCAACAGCTCGACTAGCGGGGGGAAAAATGAGCAGTTCTTC
j_gene: TRBJ2-1; abundance: .; d_gene: .; len: 15; v_gene: TRBV18; CDR3aa: CASSPTTLVRNEQFF; CDR3nt: TGTGCCAGCTCACCTACGACTTTGGTGAGGAATGAGCAGTTCTTC
j_gene: TRBJ2-5; abundance: .; d_gene: TRBD2; len: 16; v_gene: TRBV15; CDR3aa: CATSRETSGRQETQYF; CDR3nt: TGTGCCACCAGCAGAGAGACTAGCGGGAGACAAGAGACCCAGTACTTC
j_gene: TRBJ2-3; abundance: .; d_gene: .; len: 16; v_gene: TRBV9; CDR3aa: CASSVDQGNSADTQYF; CDR3nt: TGTGCCAGCAGCGTAGATCAGGGTAATTCCGCAGATACGCAGTATTTT
j_gene: TRBJ2-7; abundance: .; d_gene: TRBD1; len: 17; v_gene: TRBV6-5; CDR3aa: CASSYSYSGDRGREQYF; CDR3nt: TGTGCCAGCAGTTACTCTTATTCAGGGGACAGGGGGCGCGAGCAGTACTTC
j_gene: TRBJ1-5; abundance: few; d_gene: .; len: 13; v_gene: TRBV12-3/TRBV12-4; CDR3aa: CASKASMGQPQHF; CDR3nt: TGTGCCAGCAAGGCATCGATGGGTCAGCCCCAGCATTTT
j_gene: TRBJ2-7; abundance: .; d_gene: .; len: 16; v_gene: TRBV7-2; CDR3aa: CASSLGRFAGPYEQYF; CDR3nt: TGTGCCAGCAGCTTAGGTCGGTTTGCGGGGCCCTACGAGCAGTACTTC
j_gene: TRBJ2-1; abundance: few; d_gene: TRBD2; len: 13; v_gene: TRBV12-3/TRBV12-4; CDR3aa: CASRLAGGPGQFF; CDR3nt: TGTGCCAGCCGACTAGCGGGGGGGCCTGGGCAGTTCTTC
j_gene: TRBJ2-7; abundance: few; d_gene: .; len: 13; v_gene: TRBV25-1; CDR3aa: CASSEPTVAEQYF; CDR3nt: TGTGCCAGCAGTGAACCCACCGTGGCGGAGCAGTACTTC